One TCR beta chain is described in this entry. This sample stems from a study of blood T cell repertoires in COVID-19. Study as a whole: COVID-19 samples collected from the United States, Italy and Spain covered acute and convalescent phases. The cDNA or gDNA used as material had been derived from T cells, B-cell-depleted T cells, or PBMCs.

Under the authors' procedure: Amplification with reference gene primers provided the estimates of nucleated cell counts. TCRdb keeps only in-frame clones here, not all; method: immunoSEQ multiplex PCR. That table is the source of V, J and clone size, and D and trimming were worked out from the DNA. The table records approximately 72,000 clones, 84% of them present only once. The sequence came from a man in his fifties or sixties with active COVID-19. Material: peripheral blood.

The CDR3 is CASSFKRENNEQFF. CDR3 DNA: TGCGCCAGCAGCTTCAAACGGGAAAACAATGAGCAGTTCTTC. This sequence joins TRBV5-1 and TRBJ2-1, with D tentatively TRBD2 (5 bases). Trimming left V 2 bases short and J 5 bases short, with 11 bases between. Germline values: CDR1 SGHRS, CDR2 YFSETQ. The CDR3 has 14 residues.